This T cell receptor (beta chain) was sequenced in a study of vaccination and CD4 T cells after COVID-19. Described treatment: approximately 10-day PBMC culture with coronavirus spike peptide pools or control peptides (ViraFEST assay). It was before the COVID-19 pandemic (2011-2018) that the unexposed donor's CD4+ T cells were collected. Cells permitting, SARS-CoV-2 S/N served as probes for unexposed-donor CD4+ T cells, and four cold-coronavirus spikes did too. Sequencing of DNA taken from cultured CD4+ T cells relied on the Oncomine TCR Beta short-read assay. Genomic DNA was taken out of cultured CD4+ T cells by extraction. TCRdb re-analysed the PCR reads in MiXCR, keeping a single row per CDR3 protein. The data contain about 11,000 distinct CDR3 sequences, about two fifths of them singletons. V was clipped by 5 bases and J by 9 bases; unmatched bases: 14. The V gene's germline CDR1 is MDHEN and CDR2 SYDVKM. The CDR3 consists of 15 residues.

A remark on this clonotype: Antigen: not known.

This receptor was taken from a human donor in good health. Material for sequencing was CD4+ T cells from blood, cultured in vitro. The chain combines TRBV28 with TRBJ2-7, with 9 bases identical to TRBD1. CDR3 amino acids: CASSPQQGAPPGQYF. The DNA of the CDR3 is TGTGCCAGCAGTCCCCAACAGGGGGCGCCTCCGGGGCAGTACTTC.